This TCR beta chain was profiled in a study of post-analysis software for immune sequencing data. Study-level results: TRBV5-6, TRBV5-1 and TRBV20-1 belonged to a set of roughly 5 TRBV segments that were more frequent in patients than controls. Compared against controls, patients with multiple sclerosis displayed significantly lower normalized Chao1 diversity.

In germline, CDR1 is MDHEN, CDR2 SYDVKM. The CDR3 length is 12 residues. Prepared TCR beta cDNA libraries contained unique molecular identifiers. From the PCR reads, TCRdb called clonotypes with MiXCR, one entry per CDR3 protein. The table lists about 200,000 distinct CDR3 sequences, roughly 30% of them singletons. This clonotype was detected only once. Its antigen is not identified. The junction shows a germline mismatch at one end, possibly a read error. The sample consisted of blood. The chain couples TRBV28 to TRBJ1-1; D might be TRBD1 (5 bases). The TCR originated in a girl younger than 18 with multiple sclerosis. The CDR3 DNA is TGTGTCAGCAGCCTCCGGGACTCCGAAGCTTTCTTT. Its translation: CVSSLRDSEAFF.